This section outlines one T cell receptor beta chain sequence together with its context. No antigen is known for it. This entry is derived from a study of identical twins. Broader study findings: With abundant cord blood beta clonotypes, insertions were fewer; memory repertoires showed no such pattern.

TCRdb called the 5' RACE reads again in MiXCR, with one record for every CDR3 protein. The table records around 550,000 distinct CDR3 sequences, approximately 14% of them present only once. Germline lookup yields CDR1 DFQATT and CDR2 SNEGSKA (reference sequence). V lost 1 base to trimming and J lost 0 bases, with 13 bases between them. The CDR3 spans 17 residues. Healthy Caucasian individuals made up all the donors. The same data also contributed to another study, on yellow fever vaccine responses in identical twins.

The clonotype was recovered from a woman between 18 and 30 years old in good health. The sequencing sample was made of CD4+ T cells sorted from blood. The genes are TRBV20-1 and TRBJ1-6; no firm D call. The CDR3 sequence: CSARGPAESSYNSPLHF. CDR3 in DNA: TGCAGTGCTAGAGGACCGGCCGAAAGCTCCTATAATTCACCCCTCCACTTT.